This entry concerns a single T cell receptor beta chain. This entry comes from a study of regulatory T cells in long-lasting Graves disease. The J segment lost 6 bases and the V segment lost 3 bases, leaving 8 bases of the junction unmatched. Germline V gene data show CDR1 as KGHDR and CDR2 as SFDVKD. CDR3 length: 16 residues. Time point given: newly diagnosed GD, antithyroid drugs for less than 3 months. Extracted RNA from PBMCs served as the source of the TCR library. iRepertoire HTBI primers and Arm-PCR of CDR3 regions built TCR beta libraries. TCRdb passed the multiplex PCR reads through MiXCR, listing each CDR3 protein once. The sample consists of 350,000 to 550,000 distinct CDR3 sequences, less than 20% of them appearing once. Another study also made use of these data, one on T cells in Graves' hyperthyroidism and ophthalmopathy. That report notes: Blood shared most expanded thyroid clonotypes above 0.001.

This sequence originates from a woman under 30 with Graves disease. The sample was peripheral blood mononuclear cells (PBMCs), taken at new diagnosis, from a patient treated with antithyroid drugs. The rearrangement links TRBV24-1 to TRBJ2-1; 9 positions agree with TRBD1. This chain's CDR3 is CATSDGTGWDFNEQFF. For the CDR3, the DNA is TGTGCCACCAGTGATGGGACAGGGTGGGACTTCAATGAGCAGTTCTTC.